The 7 T cell receptor beta chains below come from one sample, sequenced in a study of T-cell reconstitution after alpha-beta-depleted transplantation in children. The TCRbeta library was prepared with unique molecular identifiers. TCRdb reanalysed the PCR reads using MiXCR and keeps one entry per CDR3 protein. The repertoire holds roughly 420,000 distinct CDR3 sequences, with around 16% as singletons. The sequencing here drew on PBMCs, mostly from graft donor cells, taken 360 days after TCRalphabeta/CD19-depleted stem cell transplant. The receptors were sampled from a boy under two years old who had a stem cell transplant for Wiskott-Aldrich syndrome, so the T cells may come from the graft donor.

This clonotype has ten or more counts. The gene calls are TRBV20-1 and TRBJ2-3, with TRBD1 matching over 9 bases. Germline CDR1 reads DFQATT; CDR2 reads SNEGSKA (reference sequence). This CDR3 has 18 residues. The trim removed 0 bases at V and 5 bases at J, leaving 15 bases unmatched. The CDR3 here is CSARESWRQGGVRDTQYF. The CDR3 region has the DNA TGCAGTGCTAGAGAATCTTGGAGACAGGGGGGAGTGAGAGATACGCAGTATTTT.

The genes are TRBV2 and TRBJ2-4, with no clear D. The V gene lost 1 base and the J gene lost 0 bases, with 16 bases spanning the gap. The CDR3 is 18 residues long. CDR1 is SNHLY and CDR2 is FYNNEI in the germline V gene. In DNA form, the CDR3 reads TGTGCCAGCAGTGAAGTGCGTCCTAGGGTTTTAGCCAAAAACATTCAGTACTTC. Residues: CASSEVRPRVLAKNIQYF.

This clonotype appeared a few times. The chain recombines TRBV4-1 with TRBJ2-7; 8 nucleotides line up with TRBD1. Looked up from germline, CDR1 is MGHRA and CDR2 is YSYEKL. The CDR3 extends over 15 amino acids. J was trimmed by 4 bases and V by 1 base; bases with no gene match: 6. CDR3 sequence (DNA): TGCGCCAGCAGCCAAGCCCCTAGACAGGGGTACGAGCAGTACTTC. It is translated as CASSQAPRQGYEQYF.

The CDR3 spells CASSDWGRRETQYF. CDR3 nucleotides: TGTGCCAGCAGTGATTGGGGAAGGCGGGAGACCCAGTACTTC. V is TRBV2 and J is TRBJ2-5; unclear D gene. The CDR3 is made up of 14 amino acids. Trimming removed 3 bases from V and 5 bases from J, with 13 bases in between. Germline V CDR1 and CDR2: SNHLY, FYNNEI. Together with reference TRBV2 and TRBJ2-5, the CDR3 gives the full variable domain: EPEVTQTPSHQVTQMGQEVILRCVPISNHLYFYWYRQILGQKVEFLVSFYNNEISEKSEIFDDQFSVERPDGSNFTLKIRSTKLEDSAMYFCASSDWGRRETQYFGPGTRLLVL.

The chain joins TRBV6-4 to TRBJ2-1; TRBD2 aligns across 7 bases. CDR1 MRHNA and CDR2 SNTAGT come from the germline V gene. This CDR3 has 15 residues. V lost 7 bases, J lost 4 bases, and 10 bases stayed unmatched. CDR3 protein: CASTPRGGSYNEQFF. In DNA form, the CDR3 reads TGTGCCAGCACCCCGCGGGGCGGGAGTTACAATGAGCAGTTCTTC.

This clonotype was counted a few times. This chain links TRBV4-3 with TRBJ2-7, with TRBD1 identical over 9 bases. CDR1 and CDR2 from the germline V gene are LGHNA and YSLEER. V shed 1 base, J shed 4 bases, and the junction held 8 bases outside the gene matches. CDR3 length equals 16 residues. DNA for the CDR3: TGCGCCAGCAGCCAAGGAGCCACCGGGACAGGGTACGAGCAGTACTTC. Its protein is CASSQGATGTGYEQYF.

The chain employs TRBV7-2 and TRBJ2-2; 7 nucleotides agree with TRBD1. Germline CDR1 is SGHTA and CDR2 is FQGNSA. V shed 5 bases and J 6 bases; nucleotides not matched to a gene: 12. The CDR3 sequence is 16 residues long. The CDR3 protein is CASSLQTGISPGELFF. The DNA of the CDR3 is TGTGCCAGCAGCCTCCAGACAGGGATCTCCCCCGGGGAGCTGTTTTTT.